This T cell receptor (beta chain) was sequenced for a study of T-cell reconstitution after alpha-beta-depleted transplantation in children. Germline lookup yields CDR1 SGHRS and CDR2 YFSETQ. The V end was cut by 0 bases, the J end by 3 bases, with 19 bases between. This CDR3 is 17 amino acids long. The TCRbeta library incorporated unique molecular identifiers. TCRdb reprocessed the PCR reads via MiXCR and lists one record per CDR3 protein. The sample lists around 300,000 distinct CDR3 sequences, about a quarter seen once, with 10% to 11% in the top ten. The sample here was PBMCs, mostly from graft donor cells, taken 180 days after TCRalphabeta/CD19-depleted stem cell transplant. The receptor comes from a male patient younger than 18 who had a stem cell transplant for acute lymphoblastic leukemia, so the T cells may come from the graft donor. This chain uses TRBV5-1 with TRBJ2-7; D might be TRBD2 (6 bases). CDR3: CASSLAKWRVDGYEQYF. The CDR3 DNA reads as TGCGCCAGCAGCTTGGCCAAGTGGAGGGTAGATGGCTACGAGCAGTACTTC. Using reference TRBV5-1 and TRBJ2-7 for the parts outside the CDR3, the full variable domain is KAGVTQTPRYLIKTRGQQVTLSCSPISGHRSVSWYQQTPGQGLQFLFEYFSETQRNKGNFPGRFSGRQFSNSRSEMNVSTLELGDSALYLCASSLAKWRVDGYEQYFGPGTRLTVT.